The 17 T cell receptor beta chains given below trace back to one sample, sequenced in a study of neurological immune-mediated disorders. TCRdb passed the 5' RACE reads through MiXCR, listing each CDR3 protein once. This table has fewer than 90,000 distinct CDR3 sequences, less than 5.5% appearing once. The sample was PBMCs. These receptors all stem from a man aged 18 to 30 with multiple sclerosis.

This clonotype was detected many times. The chain joins TRBV5-1 to TRBJ2-7, with 7 bases matching TRBD1. The CDR3 extends over 13 amino acids. The germline V gene has CDR1 SGHRS and CDR2 YFSETQ. The J segment lost 3 bases and the V segment lost 4 bases, leaving 4 bases of the junction unmatched. The CDR3 loop is CASSPGQDYEQYF. The CDR3 nucleotides are TGCGCCAGCAGCCCTGGACAGGACTACGAGCAGTACTTC.

This clonotype showed up many times. The V call is TRBV29-1, the J call TRBJ1-2; D might be TRBD1 (6 bases). CDR1 SQVTM and CDR2 ANQGSEA come from the germline V gene. Trimming stripped 7 bases from V and 8 bases from J, with 11 bases between. The CDR3 consists of 10 residues. The CDR3 region has the DNA TGCAGCGCCGGAGGGGGGGGCTACACCTTC. It encodes CSAGGGGYTF. Using reference TRBV29-1 and TRBJ1-2 for the parts outside the CDR3, the full variable domain is SAVISQKPSRDICQRGTSLTIQCQVDSQVTMMFWYRQQPGQSLTLIATANQGSEATYESGFVIDKFPISRPNLTFSTLTVSNMSPEDSSIYLCSAGGGGYTFGSGTRLTVV.

This clonotype was detected ten times or more. The gene calls are TRBV5-1 and TRBJ1-1; 9 bases agree with TRBD1. V gave up 7 bases and J gave up 5 bases; unmatched junction bases: 12. This CDR3 has 15 residues. Germline V gene lookup returns CDR1 SGHRS and CDR2 YFSETQ. The CDR3 nucleotides read TGCGCCAGCGCTACGCAATTGACAGGGGGAACTGAAGCTTTCTTT. It encodes CASATQLTGGTEAFF.

The chain employs TRBV29-1 and TRBJ2-7, with a possible D match to TRBD1 (6 bases). The germline V and J ends were trimmed by 7 bases and 1 base, with 17 bases remaining between them. Germline CDR1 reads SQVTM; CDR2 reads ANQGSEA. The CDR3 loop spans 14 amino acids. DNA of the CDR3: TGCAGCGCCACAGGGCCCACCGGGTCCTACGAGCAGTACTTC. This sequence encodes CSATGPTGSYEQYF.

This clonotype was detected many times. The V and J genes are TRBV20-1 and TRBJ2-6; maybe TRBD1 (5 bases). The CDR3 totals 16 residues. Deletions cut 3 bases from V and 4 bases from J, with 16 bases between. Per germline, CDR1 DFQATT and CDR2 SNEGSKA (reference sequence). The CDR3, as DNA: TGCAGTGCTAGGGGCAGGGCACCATCCGGGGCCAACGTCCTGACTTTC. Its translation: CSARGRAPSGANVLTF.

This clonotype came up many times. V is TRBV10-2 and J is TRBJ1-2; D is uncertain. The length of the CDR3 is 15 residues. Germline V lookup: CDR1 WSHSY, CDR2 SAAADI. The ends were cut back, 2 bases at V and 6 bases at J, with 16 bases in the middle. CDR3 nucleotide sequence: TGCGCCAGCAGTGAGAGTTGGACCCTGGCCCATGGCTACACCTTC. Protein product: CASSESWTLAHGYTF.

This clonotype was picked up many times. The V and J genes are TRBV20-1 and TRBJ2-5; 9 positions agree with TRBD1. The CDR3 is made up of 13 amino acids. CDR1 is DFQATT, CDR2 SNEGSKA, per germline (reference sequence). The V segment lost 3 bases and the J segment 4 bases; nucleotides outside the gene matches: 3. Here the CDR3 DNA reads TGCAGTGCTAGGCCGACAGGGGGAGAGACCCAGTACTTC. It is translated as CSARPTGGETQYF.

This clonotype was found many times. This sequence joins TRBV20-1 and TRBJ2-5; tentative D call: TRBD1 (8 bases). Deletions cut 8 bases from V and 1 base from J, with 20 bases between. Germline-derived CDR1 and CDR2 are DFQATT and SNEGSKA (reference sequence). The CDR3 spans 15 residues. The CDR3 here is CSSNRGGTGQETQYF. The CDR3 DNA reads TGCAGTTCAAACAGGGGGGGAACGGGCCAAGAGACCCAGTACTTC.

V usage is TRBV9 and J usage is TRBJ2-7; a possible D gene is TRBD1 (6 bases). The CDR3 is 14 amino acids. The germline CDR1 and CDR2 sequences are SGDLS and YYNGEE. V was clipped by 2 bases and J by 7 bases, with 16 bases between them. The CDR3 sequence is CASSVGTSGEEQYF. CDR3 coding DNA: TGTGCCAGCAGCGTCGGGACCTCAGGGGAGGAGCAGTACTTC.

V gene TRBV6-1 combines with J gene TRBJ1-4, with D perhaps matching TRBD1 (5 bases). The CDR3 spans 15 residues. Between the trimmed V and J ends, which lost 2 bases and 4 bases, there was a span of 11 bases. Germline values: CDR1 MNHNS, CDR2 SASEGT. The CDR3 region has the DNA TGTGCCAGCAGTGAATCCGAACAGGTTAATGAAAAACTGTTTTTT. Translating it yields CASSESEQVNEKLFF.

Ten or more counts support this clonotype. This chain connects TRBV20-1 to TRBJ2-7, with D tentatively TRBD2 (7 bases). Between the trimmed V and J ends, which lost 7 bases and 2 bases, there was a span of 21 bases. Germline V CDR1 and CDR2: DFQATT, SNEGSKA (reference sequence). This CDR3 is 15 amino acids long. The CDR3 loop is CSVVSRAGATYEQYF. The CDR3 DNA reads as TGCAGTGTCGTGAGTAGGGCGGGGGCCACCTACGAGCAGTACTTC.

This clonotype has a count of ten or more. The CDR3 bases are TGTGCCAGCAGCCGGACTAGCGGGAGTGTGAATGAGCAGTTCTTC. This translates into CASSRTSGSVNEQFF. V and J are TRBV5-5 and TRBJ2-1, with 13 bases matching TRBD2. Germline V gene sequence: CDR1 SGHKS, CDR2 YYEKEE (reference sequence). V was clipped by 4 bases and J by 7 bases; unmatched bases: 5. The CDR3 has 15 residues. Complete variable domain (other parts from reference TRBV5-5 and TRBJ2-1): DAGVTQSPTHLIKTRGQQVTLRCSPISGHKSVSWYQQVLGQGPQFIFQYYEKEERGRGNFPDRFSARQFPNYSSELNVNALLLGDSALYLCASSRTSGSVNEQFFGPGTRLTVL.

This clonotype was seen more than once but under ten times. This sequence joins TRBV12-3 or TRBV12-4 and TRBJ2-7; the match to TRBD1 covers 7 bases. This CDR3 is built from 13 residues. V gave up 2 bases and J gave up 4 bases; unmatched junction bases: 2. The CDR3 bases are TGTGCCAGCAGTTTAAACAGGGGATACGAGCAGTACTTC. Residues: CASSLNRGYEQYF.

This clonotype was counted ten times or more. The chain joins TRBV7-2 to TRBJ2-3; D ambiguous. The CDR3 spans 13 residues. CDR1 and CDR2 from the germline V gene are SGHTA and FQGNSA. V lost 4 bases and J lost 2, with 7 bases in between. This CDR3 reads CASSSSITDTQYF. Written as DNA, the CDR3 is TGTGCCAGCAGCTCCTCGATCACAGATACGCAGTATTTT.

Comments on this clonotype: This may stem from a read error, because a much larger clone lies one nucleotide away. The chain carries TRBV11-1 and TRBJ2-7; D remains ambiguous. The ends were cut back, 5 bases at V and 5 bases at J, with 16 bases in the middle. CDR1 and CDR2 (germline): SGHAT, FQDESV (reference sequence). The CDR3 runs 14 residues. DNA for the CDR3: TGTGCCAGCAGCCCACGACTTACCCAGGACGAGCAGTACTTC. Protein product: CASSPRLTQDEQYF.

This clonotype turned up a few times. A single base separates this from a much larger clone, so it may be a read error. The genes are TRBV20-1 and TRBJ1-1; D is unresolved. Per the germline V gene, CDR1 is DFQATT and CDR2 is SNEGSKA (reference sequence). The CDR3 totals 12 residues. Trimming pared 0 bases from V and 1 base from J, leaving 3 bases between. The CDR3 DNA reads as TGCAGTGCTAGAGATACGAACACTGAAGCTTTCTTT. It yields the protein CSARDTNTEAFF.

At least ten counts were recorded for this clonotype. This rearrangement joins TRBV12-3 or TRBV12-4 to TRBJ2-7; D uncertain. The CDR3 loop spans 13 amino acids. The ends were cut back, 6 bases at V and 4 bases at J, with 13 bases in the middle. CDR3 protein: CASSQREVYEQYF. The CDR3 nucleotides are TGTGCCAGCAGCCAAAGAGAGGTTTACGAGCAGTACTTC.